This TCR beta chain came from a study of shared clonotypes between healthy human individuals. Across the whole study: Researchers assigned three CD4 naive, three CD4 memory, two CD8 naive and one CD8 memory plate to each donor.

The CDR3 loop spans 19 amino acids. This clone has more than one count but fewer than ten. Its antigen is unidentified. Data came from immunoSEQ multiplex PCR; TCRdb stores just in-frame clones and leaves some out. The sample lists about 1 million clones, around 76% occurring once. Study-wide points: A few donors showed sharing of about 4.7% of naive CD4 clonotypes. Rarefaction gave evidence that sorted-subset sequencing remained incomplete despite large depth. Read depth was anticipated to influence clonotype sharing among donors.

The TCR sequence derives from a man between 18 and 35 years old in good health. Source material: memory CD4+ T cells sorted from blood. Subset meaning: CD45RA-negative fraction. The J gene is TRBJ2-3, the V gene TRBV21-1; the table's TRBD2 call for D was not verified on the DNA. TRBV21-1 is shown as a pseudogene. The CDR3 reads CASSPVPPSAGGPTDTQYF. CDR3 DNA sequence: TGTGCCAGCAGCCCTGTGCCCCCGTCAGCGGGAGGGCCAACAGATACGCAGTATTTT.